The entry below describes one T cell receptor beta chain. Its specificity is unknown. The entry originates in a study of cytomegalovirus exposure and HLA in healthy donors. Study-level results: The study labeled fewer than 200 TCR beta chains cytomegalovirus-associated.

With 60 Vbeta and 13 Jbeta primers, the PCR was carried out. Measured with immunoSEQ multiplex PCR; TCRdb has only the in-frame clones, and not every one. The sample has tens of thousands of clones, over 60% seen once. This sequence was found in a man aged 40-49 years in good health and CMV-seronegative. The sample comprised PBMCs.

As DNA, the CDR3 is TGTGCCAGCTCACCACTTCCGCCAGGGGGCGGGGGCGAGCAGTACTTC. Translating it yields CASSPLPPGGGGEQYF. This chain links TRBV18 with TRBJ2-7, with D perhaps TRBD1 (8 bases). The germline V gene encodes CDR1 KGHSH and CDR2 LQKENI. V lost 1 base, J lost 6 bases, and 19 bases lay in between. The CDR3 runs 16 residues.